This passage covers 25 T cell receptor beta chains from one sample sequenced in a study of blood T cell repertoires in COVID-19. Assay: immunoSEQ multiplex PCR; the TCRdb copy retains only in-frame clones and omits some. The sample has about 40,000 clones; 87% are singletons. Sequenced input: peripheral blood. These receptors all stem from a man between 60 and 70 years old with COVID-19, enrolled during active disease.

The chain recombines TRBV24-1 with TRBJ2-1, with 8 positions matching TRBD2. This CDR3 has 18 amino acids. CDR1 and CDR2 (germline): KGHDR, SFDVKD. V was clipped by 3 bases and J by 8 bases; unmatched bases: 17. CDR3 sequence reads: CATSDPGKVAGGPDEQFF. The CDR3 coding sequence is TGTGCCACCAGTGATCCGGGGAAGGTGGCGGGAGGACCGGATGAGCAGTTCTTC.

CDR3 loop: CASSPGTSAYNEQFF. The CDR3 DNA is TGCGCCAGCAGCCCCGGGACTAGCGCATACAATGAGCAGTTCTTC. The genes are TRBV4-3 and TRBJ2-1; 10 bases agree with TRBD2. J was trimmed by 4 bases and V by 4 bases; bases with no gene match: 4. The CDR3 has 15 amino acids. From germline, CDR1 is LGHNA and CDR2 YSLEER.

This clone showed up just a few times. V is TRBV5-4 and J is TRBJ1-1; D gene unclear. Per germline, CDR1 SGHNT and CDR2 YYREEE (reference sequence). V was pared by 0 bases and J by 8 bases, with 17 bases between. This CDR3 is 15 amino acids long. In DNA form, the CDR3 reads TGTGCCAGCAGCTTGGGTGCGGGATTACCGGGGGAAGCTTTCTTT. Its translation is CASSLGAGLPGEAFF.

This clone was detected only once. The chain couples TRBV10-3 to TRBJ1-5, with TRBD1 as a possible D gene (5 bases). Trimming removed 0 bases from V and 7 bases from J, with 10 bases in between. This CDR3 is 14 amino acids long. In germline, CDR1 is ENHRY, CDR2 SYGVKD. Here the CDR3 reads CAISESTQGQPQHF. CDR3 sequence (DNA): TGTGCCATCAGTGAGTCGACTCAGGGACAGCCCCAGCATTTT.

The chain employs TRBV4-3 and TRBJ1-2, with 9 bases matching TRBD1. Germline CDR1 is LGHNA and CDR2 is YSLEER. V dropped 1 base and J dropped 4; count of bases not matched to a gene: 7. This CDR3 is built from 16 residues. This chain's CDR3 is CASSQGTGVRIYGYTF. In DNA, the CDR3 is TGCGCCAGCAGCCAAGGGACAGGGGTTAGGATCTATGGCTACACCTTC.

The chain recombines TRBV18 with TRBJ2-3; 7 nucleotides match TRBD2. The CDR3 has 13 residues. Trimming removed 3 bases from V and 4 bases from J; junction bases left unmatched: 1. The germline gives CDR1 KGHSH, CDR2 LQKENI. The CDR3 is CASSPAGADTQYF. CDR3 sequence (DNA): TGTGCCAGCTCACCGGCGGGAGCAGATACGCAGTATTTT.

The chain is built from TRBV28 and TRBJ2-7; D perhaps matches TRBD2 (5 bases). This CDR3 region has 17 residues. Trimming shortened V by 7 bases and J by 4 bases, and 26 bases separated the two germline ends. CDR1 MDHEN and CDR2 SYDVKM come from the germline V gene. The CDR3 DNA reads TGTGCCAGCACCCCCGTGAGGGCGGATCGTAGACTTTACGAGCAGTACTTC. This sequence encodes CASTPVRADRRLYEQYF.

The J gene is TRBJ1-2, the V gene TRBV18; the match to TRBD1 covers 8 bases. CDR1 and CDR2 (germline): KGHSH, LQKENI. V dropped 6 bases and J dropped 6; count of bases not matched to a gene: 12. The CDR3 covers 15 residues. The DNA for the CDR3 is TGTGCCAGCTCTAAGACCGGGGGACAGGCCAATGGCTACACCTTC. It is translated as CASSKTGGQANGYTF.

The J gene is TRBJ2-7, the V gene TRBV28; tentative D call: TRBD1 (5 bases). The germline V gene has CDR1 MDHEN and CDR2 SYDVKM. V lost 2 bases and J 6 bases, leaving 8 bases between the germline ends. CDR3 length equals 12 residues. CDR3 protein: CASSLQGGEQYF. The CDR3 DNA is TGTGCCAGCAGTTTACAGGGTGGCGAGCAGTACTTC.

The DNA of the CDR3 is TGTGCCAGCAGTCCACCACAGGTGCATCACTATGGCTACACCTTC. Residues: CASSPPQVHHYGYTF. This rearrangement joins TRBV28 to TRBJ1-2; a weak D match, TRBD1 (5 bases). The CDR3 runs 15 residues. Germline V gene sequence: CDR1 MDHEN, CDR2 SYDVKM. Trimming left V 5 bases short and J 3 bases short, with 16 bases between.

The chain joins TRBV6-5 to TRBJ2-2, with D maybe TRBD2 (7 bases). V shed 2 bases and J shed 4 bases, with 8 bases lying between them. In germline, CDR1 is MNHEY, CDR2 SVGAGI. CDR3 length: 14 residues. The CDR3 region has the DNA TGTGCCAGCAGTTACCGGGGGGCCACCGGGGAGCTGTTTTTT. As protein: CASSYRGATGELFF.

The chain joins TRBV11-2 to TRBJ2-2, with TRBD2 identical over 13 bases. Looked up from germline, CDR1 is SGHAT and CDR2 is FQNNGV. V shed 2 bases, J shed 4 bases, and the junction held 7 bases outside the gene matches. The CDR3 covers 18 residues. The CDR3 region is CASSLSRLAGGSTGELFF. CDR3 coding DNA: TGTGCCAGCAGCTTATCGAGACTAGCGGGAGGAAGCACCGGGGAGCTGTTTTTT.

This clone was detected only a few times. The CDR3: CASSFTGTGAYEQYF. The CDR3 DNA is TGCGCCAGCAGCTTTACCGGGACAGGGGCCTACGAGCAGTACTTC. The rearrangement uses TRBV5-1 and TRBJ2-7, with 10 bases fitting TRBD1. Trimming at V came to 2 bases and at J to 2 bases, leaving 4 bases not matched to a gene. Germline values: CDR1 SGHRS, CDR2 YFSETQ. This CDR3 is built from 15 residues. The full variable domain, completed using reference TRBV5-1 and TRBJ2-7, is KAGVTQTPRYLIKTRGQQVTLSCSPISGHRSVSWYQQTPGQGLQFLFEYFSETQRNKGNFPGRFSGRQFSNSRSEMNVSTLELGDSALYLCASSFTGTGAYEQYFGPGTRLTVT.

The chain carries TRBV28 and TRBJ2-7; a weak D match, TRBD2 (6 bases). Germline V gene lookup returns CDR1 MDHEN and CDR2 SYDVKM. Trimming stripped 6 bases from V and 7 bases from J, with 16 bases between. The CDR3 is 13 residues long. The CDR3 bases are TGTGCCAGCAGCCGGGAGCCTGCTACAGAGCAGTACTTC. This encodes CASSREPATEQYF.

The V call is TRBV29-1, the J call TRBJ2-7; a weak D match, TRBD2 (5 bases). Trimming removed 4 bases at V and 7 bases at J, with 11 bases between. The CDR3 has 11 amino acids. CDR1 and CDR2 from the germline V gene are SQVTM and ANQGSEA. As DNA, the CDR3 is TGCAGCGTTGGTGCGGGTTGGGAGCAGTACTTC. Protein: CSVGAGWEQYF.

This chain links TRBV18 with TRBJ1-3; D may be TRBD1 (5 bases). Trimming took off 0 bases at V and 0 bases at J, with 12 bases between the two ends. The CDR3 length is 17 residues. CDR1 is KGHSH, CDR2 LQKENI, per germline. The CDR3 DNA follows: TGTGCCAGCTCACCACCGAACAGGCGTTACTCTGGAAACACCATATATTTT. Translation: CASSPPNRRYSGNTIYF.

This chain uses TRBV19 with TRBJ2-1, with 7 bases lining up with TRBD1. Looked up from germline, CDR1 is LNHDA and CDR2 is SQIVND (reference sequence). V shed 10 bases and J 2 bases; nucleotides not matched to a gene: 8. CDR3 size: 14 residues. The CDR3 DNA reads TGTGCCATTTCCGACAGGGACCCCTACAATGAGCAGTTCTTC. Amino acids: CAISDRDPYNEQFF.

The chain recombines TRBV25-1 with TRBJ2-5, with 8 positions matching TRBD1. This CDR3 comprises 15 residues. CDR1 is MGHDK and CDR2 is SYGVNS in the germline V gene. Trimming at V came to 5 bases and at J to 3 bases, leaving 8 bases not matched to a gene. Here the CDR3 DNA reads TGTGCCAGCAGTAATCCTGGACAGGGAAAAGAGACCCAGTACTTC. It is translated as CASSNPGQGKETQYF.

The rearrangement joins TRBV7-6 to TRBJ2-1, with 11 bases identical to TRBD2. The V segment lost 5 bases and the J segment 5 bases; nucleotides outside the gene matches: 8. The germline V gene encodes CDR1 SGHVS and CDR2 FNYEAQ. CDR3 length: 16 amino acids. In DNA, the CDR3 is TGTGCCAGCAGCACACGACTAGCGGGATTCAACAATGAGCAGTTCTTC. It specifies CASSTRLAGFNNEQFF.

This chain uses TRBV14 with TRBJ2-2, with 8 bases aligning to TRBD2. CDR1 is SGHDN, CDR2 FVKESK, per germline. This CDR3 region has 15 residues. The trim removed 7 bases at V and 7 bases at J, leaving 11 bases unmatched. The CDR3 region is CASTRGLAAHGELFF. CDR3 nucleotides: TGTGCCAGCACCAGAGGACTAGCCGCGCACGGGGAGCTGTTTTTT.

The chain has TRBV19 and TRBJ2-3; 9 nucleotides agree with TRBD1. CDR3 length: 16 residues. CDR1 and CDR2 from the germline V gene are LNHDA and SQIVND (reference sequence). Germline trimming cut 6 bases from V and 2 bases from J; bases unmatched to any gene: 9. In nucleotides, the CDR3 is TGTGCCAGTAGAATACAGGGGGCGCGGTCCACAGATACGCAGTATTTT. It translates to CASRIQGARSTDTQYF.

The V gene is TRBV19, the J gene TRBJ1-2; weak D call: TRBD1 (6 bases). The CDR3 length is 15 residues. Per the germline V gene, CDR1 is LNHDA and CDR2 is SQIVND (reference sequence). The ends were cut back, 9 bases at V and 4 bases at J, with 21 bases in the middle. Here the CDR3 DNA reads TGTGCCAGCGGGACACCCGGAGCGTTGAGCTATGGCTACACCTTC. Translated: CASGTPGALSYGYTF.

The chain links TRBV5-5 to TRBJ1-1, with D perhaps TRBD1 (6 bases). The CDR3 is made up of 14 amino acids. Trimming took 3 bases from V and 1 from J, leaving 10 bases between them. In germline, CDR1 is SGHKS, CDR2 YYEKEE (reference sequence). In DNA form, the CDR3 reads TGTGCCAGCAGCTCCTGGGGACAGAACACTGAAGCTTTCTTT. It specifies CASSSWGQNTEAFF.

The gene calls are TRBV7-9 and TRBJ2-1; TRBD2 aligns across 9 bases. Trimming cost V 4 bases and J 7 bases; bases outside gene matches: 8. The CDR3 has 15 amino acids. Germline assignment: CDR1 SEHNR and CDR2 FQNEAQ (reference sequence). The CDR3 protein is CASSSGTSRGNEQFF. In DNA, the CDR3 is TGTGCCAGCAGCTCCGGGACTAGCCGGGGGAATGAGCAGTTCTTC.

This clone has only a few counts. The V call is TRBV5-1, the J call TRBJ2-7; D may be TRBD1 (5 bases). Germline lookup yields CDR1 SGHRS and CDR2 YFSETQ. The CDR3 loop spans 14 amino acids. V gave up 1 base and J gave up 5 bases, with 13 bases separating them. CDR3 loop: CASSLITGADEQYF. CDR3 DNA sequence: TGCGCCAGCAGCTTGATAACAGGAGCTGACGAGCAGTACTTC.